This T cell receptor beta chain was captured by sequencing in a study of CD8 T cells in ankylosing spondylitis. Study-level points and caveats: Peripheral blood held disease-linked clones only at relatively low frequency, and these were CD8+. Certain motif variants had earlier been reported in reactive arthritis synovial fluid and blood. Disease-linked clones reportedly showed significant enrichment in matched ankylosing spondylitis synovial fluid. Several highly homologous variants made up a TCR beta motif, and this motif appeared characteristic of ankylosing spondylitis blood.

For TCR beta, libraries came from quantitative 5'-RACE with molecular barcodes. Via MiXCR, TCRdb re-called the 5' RACE reads, giving one row per CDR3 protein. Of some 840,000 distinct CDR3 sequences listed, approximately 12% are singletons. The sample holds a few counts of this clonotype. What it binds is unknown. CDR1 and CDR2 (germline): SGHRS, YFSETQ. Trimming shortened V by 2 bases and J by 4 bases, and 15 bases separated the two germline ends. This CDR3 contains 15 residues. The rearrangement uses TRBV5-1 and TRBJ1-1; D is perhaps TRBD1 (5 bases). The material sequenced was blood, either unsorted or a sorted T cell fraction (not recorded which). The receptor was derived from a male donor with ankylosing spondylitis. CDR3 loop: CASSLQDPGGTEAFF. The CDR3 DNA reads as TGCGCCAGCAGCTTACAGGACCCGGGCGGCACTGAAGCTTTCTTT.